These 27 T cell receptor beta chains share one sample of origin, sequenced in a study of blood T cell repertoires in COVID-19. Sequencing used immunoSEQ multiplex PCR; TCRdb keeps in-frame clones, though not all of them. Of about 57,000 clones in the sample, about 91% are singletons; the top ten hold under 3%. Sequenced sample: peripheral blood. Receptors originate from a man aged 60 to 75 with acute or convalescent COVID-19.

The chain joins TRBV28 to TRBJ2-5; 8 nucleotides line up with TRBD1. Germline V gene lookup returns CDR1 MDHEN and CDR2 SYDVKM. CDR3 length: 15 residues. V lost 5 bases and J lost 0; bases outside the gene matches: 5. This CDR3 is CASSPYRGYQETQYF. CDR3 DNA sequence: TGTGCCAGCAGTCCTTACAGGGGGTACCAAGAGACCCAGTACTTC.

The chain's CDR3 is CASSTTSVQQFF. In nucleotides, the CDR3 is TGTGCCAGCAGTACGACTAGCGTCCAGCAGTTCTTC. The V gene is TRBV27, the J gene TRBJ2-1, with TRBD2 identical over 8 bases. The CDR3 runs 12 residues. Looked up from germline, CDR1 is MNHEY and CDR2 is SMNVEV (reference sequence). V lost 5 bases and J lost 11; bases outside the gene matches: 5.

The V gene is TRBV28, the J gene TRBJ1-3; weak D call: TRBD1 (6 bases). V shed 3 bases and J shed 1 base, with 13 bases lying between them. CDR1 and CDR2 (germline): MDHEN, SYDVKM. This CDR3 comprises 16 residues. CDR3 in DNA: TGTGCCAGCAGTTTCCATCACACAGGGTCTGGAAACACCATATATTTT. Protein sequence: CASSFHHTGSGNTIYF.

The chain carries TRBV27 and TRBJ2-2; 10 bases line up with TRBD1. The CDR3 contains 17 residues. V lost 4 bases to trimming and J lost 5 bases; unmatched junction nucleotides: 10. CDR1 MNHEY and CDR2 SMNVEV come from the germline V gene (reference sequence). The CDR3 nucleotides are TGTGCCAGCAGTTCCACCCGACAGGGGGCGGTAACCGGGGAGCTGTTTTTT. Amino acids: CASSSTRQGAVTGELFF.

This clone occurred a few times. The chain couples TRBV25-1 to TRBJ1-4; 8 positions agree with TRBD1. CDR1 MGHDK and CDR2 SYGVNS come from the germline V gene. This CDR3 spans 17 amino acids. V was clipped by 6 bases and J by 6 bases; unmatched bases: 15. CDR3 sequence: CASRGQDRPSPHEKLFF. The DNA for the CDR3 is TGTGCCAGCAGGGGACAGGACCGACCCTCTCCCCATGAAAAACTGTTTTTT.

The chain employs TRBV28 and TRBJ2-7, with TRBD1 matching 7 bases. Germline V gene data show CDR1 as MDHEN and CDR2 as SYDVKM. With V trimmed by 6 bases and J by 5 bases, 7 bases remained unmatched. The CDR3 totals 13 residues. The CDR3 here is CASRATGVDEQYF. The CDR3 region has the DNA TGTGCCAGCAGAGCAACAGGGGTCGACGAGCAGTACTTC. Supplemented by reference TRBV28 and TRBJ2-7, the full variable domain reads DVKVTQSSRYLVKRTGEKVFLECVQDMDHENMFWYRQDPGLGLRLIYFSYDVKMKEKGDIPEGYSVSREKKERFSLILESASTNQTSMYLCASRATGVDEQYFGPGTRLTVT.

This clone was seen only once. The V and J genes are TRBV6-2 or TRBV6-3 and TRBJ1-5; TRBD1 agrees at 10 bases. CDR3 length: 15 amino acids. J gave up 5 bases and V 6 bases, and 7 bases lay outside the gene matches. Germline values: CDR1 MNHEY, CDR2 SVGEGT. Here the CDR3 DNA reads TGTGCCAGCAGCCCGACAGGGGGCGCTCATCAGCCCCAGCATTTT. Protein product: CASSPTGGAHQPQHF.

The genes are TRBV6-5 and TRBJ2-7; TRBD2 matches at 10 bases. J gave up 6 bases and V 2 bases, and 7 bases lay outside the gene matches. Germline lookup yields CDR1 MNHEY and CDR2 SVGAGI. This CDR3 has 15 amino acids. The CDR3 here is CASSYVTSGKGEQYF. For the CDR3, the DNA is TGTGCCAGCAGTTACGTAACTAGCGGGAAGGGCGAGCAGTACTTC.

The chain employs TRBV2 and TRBJ1-5; TRBD1 aligns across 7 bases. Per the germline V gene, CDR1 is SNHLY and CDR2 is FYNNEI. V lost 6 bases to trimming and J lost 4 bases; unmatched junction nucleotides: 3. The CDR3 covers 13 residues. CDR3 protein: CASRRDSNQPQHF. Written as DNA, the CDR3 is TGTGCCAGCAGGCGGGACAGTAATCAGCCCCAGCATTTT.

CDR3 sequence (DNA): TGTGCCAGCAGCGTTACACAGGGAAGGAACACTGAAGCTTTCTTT. Encoded protein: CASSVTQGRNTEAFF. V usage is TRBV9 and J usage is TRBJ1-1; the D gene is possibly TRBD1 (6 bases). CDR1 and CDR2 (germline): SGDLS, YYNGEE. CDR3 size: 15 residues. The germline V and J ends were trimmed by 2 bases and 1 base, with 12 bases remaining between them.

This chain uses TRBV12-3 or TRBV12-4 with TRBJ2-3; tentative D call: TRBD2 (6 bases). The CDR3 runs 12 residues. The V and J ends lost 4 bases and 6 bases respectively, with 8 bases between them. The CDR3 bases are TGTGCCAGCAGTTCAAGCGGGGATACGCAGTATTTT. This encodes CASSSSGDTQYF.

The rearrangement uses TRBV7-9 and TRBJ2-5, with 10 bases matching TRBD1. V shed 5 bases, J shed 5 bases, and the junction held 8 bases outside the gene matches. The germline gives CDR1 SEHNR, CDR2 FQNEAQ (reference sequence). CDR3 size: 15 residues. CDR3 sequence: CASSHRQGARETQYF. The CDR3 region has the DNA TGTGCCAGCAGCCATCGACAGGGGGCGCGGGAGACCCAGTACTTC.

V and J are TRBV13 and TRBJ1-1; TRBD1 matches at 7 bases. CDR3 length: 17 amino acids. CDR1 and CDR2 from the germline V gene are PRHDT and FYEKMQ (reference sequence). Trimming at V came to 4 bases and at J to 1 base, leaving 12 bases not matched to a gene. CDR3 DNA sequence: TGTGCCAGCAGCTCACTGAGTACGAGACAGGGGAACACTGAAGCTTTCTTT. Protein: CASSSLSTRQGNTEAFF.

In DNA form, the CDR3 reads TGTGCCATCAGAGCGGCGGCGATGAACACTGAAGCTTTCTTT. This sequence encodes CAIRAAAMNTEAFF. This chain links TRBV10-3 with TRBJ1-1; no reliable D call. Per germline, CDR1 ENHRY and CDR2 SYGVKD. Trimming took off 6 bases at V and 0 bases at J, with 11 bases between the two ends. The CDR3 runs 14 residues.

The gene calls are TRBV2 and TRBJ2-5; 9 positions match TRBD1. J gave up 3 bases and V 8 bases, and 4 bases lay outside the gene matches. The CDR3 sequence is 13 residues long. Germline lookup yields CDR1 SNHLY and CDR2 FYNNEI. CDR3: CASVRDREETQYF. As DNA, the CDR3 is TGTGCCAGCGTCCGGGACAGGGAAGAGACCCAGTACTTC.

The gene calls are TRBV6-6 and TRBJ2-1, with D possibly matching TRBD2 (6 bases). The V and J ends lost 2 bases and 9 bases respectively, with 20 bases between them. CDR1 is MNHNY, CDR2 SVGAGI, per germline (reference sequence). The CDR3 extends over 16 amino acids. The CDR3 coding sequence is TGTGCCAGCAGTTACAGGTCCGGGGAACCGCGGGGTGAGCAGTTCTTC. It translates to CASSYRSGEPRGEQFF.

The chain combines TRBV21-1 with TRBJ2-3; the table's D call, TRBD1, has no DNA check behind it. TRBV21-1 is flagged as a pseudogene. The CDR3 is made up of 17 amino acids. The CDR3 spells CASSNPKGQEGTDTQYF. The CDR3 nucleotides are TGTGCCAGCAGCAACCCAAAGGGACAGGAGGGCACAGATACGCAGTATTTT.

The J gene is TRBJ1-4, the V gene TRBV29-1; possible D gene TRBD1, 5 bases. The CDR3 runs to 12 residues. The germline CDR1 and CDR2 sequences are SQVTM and ANQGSEA. The V end lost 4 bases, the J end lost 3 bases, and 6 bases lay between the germline ends. The CDR3, as DNA: TGCAGCGTTGGGGGGGCTAATGAAAAACTGTTTTTT. It translates to CSVGGANEKLFF.

The rearrangement joins TRBV11-2 to TRBJ2-1, with 8 nucleotides matching TRBD2. The V gene's germline CDR1 is SGHAT and CDR2 FQNNGV. V shed 5 bases and J 3 bases; nucleotides not matched to a gene: 6. The length of the CDR3 is 15 residues. DNA of the CDR3: TGTGCCAGCAGCATTACTAGCGGCTACTACAATGAGCAGTTCTTC. This sequence encodes CASSITSGYYNEQFF.

The CDR3 spells CASSSRDRDFGYYGYTF. Here the CDR3 DNA reads TGTGCCAGCAGCTCCCGGGACAGGGATTTCGGATACTATGGCTACACCTTC. The chain combines TRBV13 with TRBJ1-2; 9 bases are a match to TRBD1. Germline loops: CDR1 PRHDT, CDR2 FYEKMQ (reference sequence). The V segment lost 4 bases and the J segment 3 bases; nucleotides outside the gene matches: 12. The CDR3 is 17 residues long. The full variable domain, completed using reference TRBV13 and TRBJ1-2, is AAGVIQSPRHLIKEKRETATLKCYPIPRHDTVYWYQQGPGQDPQFLISFYEKMQSDKGSIPDRFSAQQFSDYHSELNMSSLELGDSALYFCASSSRDRDFGYYGYTFGSGTRLTVV.

This chain links TRBV27 with TRBJ2-7; TRBD2 agrees at 16 bases. The ends lost 6 bases at V and 5 bases at J; junction bases unmatched: 10. Germline CDR1 reads MNHEY; CDR2 reads SMNVEV (reference sequence). The CDR3 consists of 17 residues. The DNA for the CDR3 is TGTGCCAGCAGCCCGGGACTAGCGGGAGGGCCGAACGACGAGCAGTACTTC. Protein product: CASSPGLAGGPNDEQYF.

The chain employs TRBV6-6 and TRBJ2-1; 7 bases line up with TRBD1. V was pared by 4 bases and J by 5 bases, with 2 bases of the junction left unmatched. The CDR3 is 13 residues long. Germline-derived CDR1 and CDR2 are MNHNY and SVGAGI (reference sequence). The CDR3 DNA is TGTGCCAGCAGTTGGACAGGAGACAATGAGCAGTTCTTC. Translation gives CASSWTGDNEQFF.

V gene TRBV27 combines with J gene TRBJ1-4, with D perhaps matching TRBD1 (6 bases). V gave up 8 bases and J gave up 5 bases, with 15 bases separating them. Per germline, CDR1 MNHEY and CDR2 SMNVEV (reference sequence). This CDR3 is 14 amino acids long. CDR3 loop: CASARGGRNEKLFF. Here the CDR3 DNA reads TGTGCCAGCGCCCGGGGGGGGCGCAATGAAAAACTGTTTTTT.

This chain uses TRBV29-1 with TRBJ2-5; D possibly corresponds to TRBD2 (5 bases). V shed 7 bases and J shed 2 bases, with 14 bases lying between them. The CDR3 loop spans 13 amino acids. Germline lookup yields CDR1 SQVTM and CDR2 ANQGSEA. The CDR3 bases are TGCAGCGCCACCCTAGCCCAGCAAGAGACCCAGTACTTC. This gives the protein CSATLAQQETQYF.

The chain has TRBV7-2 and TRBJ2-2, with no clear D. This CDR3 is 14 amino acids long. The germline V gene encodes CDR1 SGHTA and CDR2 FQGNSA. The V end lost 8 bases, the J end lost 0 bases, and 10 bases lay between the germline ends. CDR3 DNA sequence: TGTGCCAGCTTCGGGTTCGCGAACACCGGGGAGCTGTTTTTT. This sequence encodes CASFGFANTGELFF.

This clone occurred once. This chain uses TRBV4-3 with TRBJ1-2; TRBD1 might be the D (5 bases). Per germline, CDR1 LGHNA and CDR2 YSLEER. V gave up 3 bases and J gave up 11 bases, with 13 bases separating them. The CDR3 is made up of 12 amino acids. CDR3 region: CASSHYGGRYTF. The CDR3 DNA follows: TGCGCCAGCAGCCACTATGGGGGGAGGTACACCTTC.

This chain joins TRBV24-1 and TRBJ1-2; TRBD1 matches at 10 bases. The CDR3 consists of 13 residues. V shed 4 bases, J shed 6 bases, and the junction held 1 base outside the gene matches. Germline lookup yields CDR1 KGHDR and CDR2 SFDVKD. This CDR3 is CATSEGTGDGYTF. The CDR3, as DNA: TGTGCCACCAGTGAGGGGACAGGGGATGGCTACACCTTC.